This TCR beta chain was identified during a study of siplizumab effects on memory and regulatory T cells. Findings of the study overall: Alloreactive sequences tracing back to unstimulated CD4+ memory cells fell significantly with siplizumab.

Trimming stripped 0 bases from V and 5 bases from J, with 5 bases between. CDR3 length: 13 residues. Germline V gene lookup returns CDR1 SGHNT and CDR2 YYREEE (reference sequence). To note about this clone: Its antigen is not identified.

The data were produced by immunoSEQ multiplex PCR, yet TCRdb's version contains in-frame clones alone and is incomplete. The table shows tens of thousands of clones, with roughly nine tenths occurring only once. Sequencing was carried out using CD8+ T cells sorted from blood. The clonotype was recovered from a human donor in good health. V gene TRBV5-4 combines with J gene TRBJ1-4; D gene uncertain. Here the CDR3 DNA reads TGTGCCAGCAGCTTGGAAGGGAATGAAAAACTGTTTTTT. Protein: CASSLEGNEKLFF.